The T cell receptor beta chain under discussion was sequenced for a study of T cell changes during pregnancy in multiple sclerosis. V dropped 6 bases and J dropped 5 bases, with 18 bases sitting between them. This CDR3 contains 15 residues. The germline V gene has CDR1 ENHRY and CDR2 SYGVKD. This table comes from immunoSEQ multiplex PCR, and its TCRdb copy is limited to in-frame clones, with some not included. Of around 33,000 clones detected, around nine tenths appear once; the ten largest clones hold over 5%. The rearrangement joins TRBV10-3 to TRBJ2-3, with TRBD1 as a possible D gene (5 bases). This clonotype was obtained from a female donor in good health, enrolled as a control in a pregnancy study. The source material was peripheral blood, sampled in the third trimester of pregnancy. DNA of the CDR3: TGTGCCATCAGCAAGGTGGGGCAGGGTGAAGATACGCAGTATTTT. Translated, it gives CAISKVGQGEDTQYF.